The source of this TCR beta chain is a study of control samples from healthy donors and cancer patients (dated by TCRdb to 2020 to 2021). About this clone: Its specific antigen is unknown. No base-level quality is on record; no much larger clone is a single base apart.

Libraries were built with the immunoSEQ multiplex PCR assay. TCRdb took this table from immuneACCESS and kept in-frame rearrangements with V and J called. Such tables lack part of the clones; where checked against another copy, unresolved V genes explain under half of the gap, and the rest is unexplained. The sample yields 6,000 to 8,000 clones; about 70% were counted once. The ten largest clonotypes hold approximately 17% of the sample. The CDR3 contains 15 residues, cysteine and phenylalanine counted. Only CDR3 DNA remains: 45 bases, in frame from the first base. Relative to germline, V is 4 bases shorter and J is 0 bases shorter, with 12 bases between their ends. CDR1 and CDR2 were assigned from the germline V gene (reference sequence) as WNHNN and SYGVQD.

Input material: formalin-fixed, paraffin-embedded tissue. The TCR originated in a male donor with melanoma. Rearrangement joined TRBV10-1 to TRBJ1-1; the D gene lacks a confident call. The DNA reads TGCGCCAGCAGTGGATTTAGGGAGGTGAACACTGAAGCTTTCTTT. This yields the protein CASSGFREVNTEAFF.